The 28 T cell receptor beta chains reported below all come from one sample, sequenced in a study of blood T cell repertoires in COVID-19. Assay used: immunoSEQ multiplex PCR; TCRdb lists only in-frame clones, some missing. The data hold around 180,000 clones, with approximately 88% observed a single time. Sequenced sample: peripheral blood. The receptors were gathered from a woman aged 25-40 years with acute or convalescent COVID-19.

The rearrangement joins TRBV3-1 (or the pseudogene TRBV3-2) to TRBJ1-2; possible D gene TRBD1, 5 bases. Germline CDR1 and CDR2: LGHDT and YNNKEL (reference sequence). V was shortened by 3 bases and J by 4 bases, with 12 bases between the two germline ends. The CDR3 loop spans 14 amino acids. CDR3 nucleotides: TGTGCCAGCAGCCACCTTCAGGGTCGCTATGGCTACACCTTC. It is translated as CASSHLQGRYGYTF.

This CDR3 reads CASSFRQGSSPLHF. The CDR3, as DNA: TGTGCCAGCAGTTTCCGGCAGGGGAGTTCACCCCTCCACTTT. The V call is TRBV28, the J call TRBJ1-6, with D perhaps TRBD1 (6 bases). Looked up from germline, CDR1 is MDHEN and CDR2 is SYDVKM. Trimming took off 3 bases at V and 9 bases at J, with 12 bases between the two ends. CDR3 size: 14 residues. Looking up the rest from reference TRBV28 and TRBJ1-6 gives the full variable domain: DVKVTQSSRYLVKRTGEKVFLECVQDMDHENMFWYRQDPGLGLRLIYFSYDVKMKEKGDIPEGYSVSREKKERFSLILESASTNQTSMYLCASSFRQGSSPLHFGNGTRLTVT.

The chain recombines TRBV2 with TRBJ2-7; D is perhaps TRBD2 (5 bases). V lost 6 bases to trimming and J lost 1 base, with 7 bases between them. CDR3 size: 12 residues. Germline V lookup: CDR1 SNHLY, CDR2 FYNNEI. This CDR3 is CASRRVSYEQYF. For the CDR3, the DNA is TGTGCCAGCAGGCGGGTATCCTACGAGCAGTACTTC.

This clone has a single count. J is TRBJ2-7 and V is TRBV18, with 8 positions matching TRBD1. The CDR3 is 14 residues long. CDR1 and CDR2 (germline): KGHSH, LQKENI. V lost 3 bases and J lost 4; bases outside the gene matches: 5. CDR3 nucleotides: TGTGCCAGCTCACCGCAGGGGGCGATGTACGAGCAGTACTTC. The encoded protein is CASSPQGAMYEQYF.

This sequence joins TRBV7-9 and TRBJ2-1; no reliable D call. CDR3 length: 11 residues. Trimming removed 4 bases at V and 12 bases at J, with 10 bases between. Germline CDR1 reads SEHNR; CDR2 reads FQNEAQ (reference sequence). CDR3 loop: CASSSLVRQFF. In DNA form, the CDR3 reads TGTGCCAGCAGCTCGCTAGTCCGGCAGTTCTTC.

The CDR3 loop is CASSRDRFLGTEAFF. The CDR3 DNA follows: TGCGCCAGCAGTCGGGACAGGTTTTTAGGCACTGAAGCTTTCTTT. The chain carries TRBV5-1 and TRBJ1-1, with TRBD1 matching over 8 bases. This CDR3 contains 15 residues. V lost 5 bases, J lost 4 bases, and 10 bases stayed unmatched. Germline V gene lookup returns CDR1 SGHRS and CDR2 YFSETQ.

This sequence joins TRBV3-1 (or the pseudogene TRBV3-2) and TRBJ2-7; 10 nucleotides align to TRBD2. The germline CDR1 and CDR2 sequences are LGHDT and YNNKEL (reference sequence). The ends lost 9 bases at V and 3 bases at J; junction bases unmatched: 8. The CDR3 runs to 14 residues. CDR3 region: CASQHSGGIYEQYF. The CDR3 DNA is TGTGCCAGTCAACATAGCGGGGGGATCTACGAGCAGTACTTC.

This clone was counted once. V gene TRBV19 combines with J gene TRBJ2-7; D is perhaps TRBD1 (6 bases). V lost 0 bases to trimming and J lost 5 bases, with 14 bases between them. Germline V CDR1 and CDR2: LNHDA, SQIVND (reference sequence). This CDR3 region has 15 residues. The CDR3, as DNA: TGTGCCAGTAGTATAGATCCCACAGGGTGGAACGAGCAGTACTTC. This encodes CASSIDPTGWNEQYF.

The rearrangement joins TRBV2 to TRBJ2-5; 7 bases are shared with TRBD2. Germline lookup yields CDR1 SNHLY and CDR2 FYNNEI. V was pared by 6 bases and J by 1 base, with 8 bases of the junction left unmatched. The CDR3 contains 15 residues. The CDR3, as DNA: TGTGCCAGCAGAGGCCTAGCGGTCCTCCAAGAGACCCAGTACTTC. Protein: CASRGLAVLQETQYF.

The chain employs TRBV15 and TRBJ2-7, with D perhaps matching TRBD2 (5 bases). Germline loops: CDR1 LNHNV, CDR2 YYDKDF (reference sequence). V gave up 0 bases and J gave up 6 bases, with 9 bases separating them. This CDR3 is 13 amino acids long. The CDR3 loop reads CATSRDRGSEQYF. For the CDR3, the DNA is TGTGCCACCAGCAGAGATCGAGGGTCCGAGCAGTACTTC.

The chain joins TRBV2 to TRBJ1-5; 10 bases agree with TRBD1. The V segment lost 4 bases and the J segment 11 bases; nucleotides outside the gene matches: 2. The CDR3 covers 12 residues. Germline CDR1 is SNHLY and CDR2 is FYNNEI. CDR3 in amino acids: CASSGQGAAQHF. The CDR3 region has the DNA TGTGCCAGCAGTGGACAGGGGGCTGCCCAGCATTTT.

V gene TRBV5-4 combines with J gene TRBJ2-7; 7 nucleotides align to TRBD1. CDR3 length: 15 amino acids. With 0 bases clipped from V and 7 bases from J, the junction kept 10 bases outside the gene matches. Germline values: CDR1 SGHNT, CDR2 YYREEE (reference sequence). Written as DNA, the CDR3 is TGTGCCAGCAGCTTGGGGGCTACAGGGGTTGGGGAGCAGTACTTC. Translated: CASSLGATGVGEQYF.

The chain uses TRBV5-1 and TRBJ1-6; D is ambiguous. This CDR3 is 18 amino acids long. The ends were cut back, 1 base at V and 0 bases at J, with 14 bases in the middle. Germline V gene sequence: CDR1 SGHRS, CDR2 YFSETQ. CDR3 bases: TGCGCCAGCAGCTTGAGTTTACGAAGGAGCTCCTATAATTCACCCCTCCACTTT. Translating gives CASSLSLRRSSYNSPLHF.

This clone was found once. The chain has TRBV19 and TRBJ1-2, with 8 bases matching TRBD1. Looked up from germline, CDR1 is LNHDA and CDR2 is SQIVND (reference sequence). CDR3 length: 14 residues. J gave up 4 bases and V 8 bases, and 9 bases lay outside the gene matches. CDR3 sequence: CASGGQGGAYGYTF. CDR3 nucleotides: TGTGCCAGTGGAGGACAGGGTGGGGCCTATGGCTACACCTTC. Variable domain in full (rest from reference TRBV19 and TRBJ1-2): DGGITQSPKYLFRKEGQNVTLSCEQNLNHDAMYWYRQDPGQGLRLIYYSQIVNDFQKGDIAEGYSVSREKKESFPLTVTSAQKNPTAFYLCASGGQGGAYGYTFGSGTRLTVV.

J is TRBJ1-1 and V is TRBV28, with a possible D match to TRBD1 (5 bases). This CDR3 contains 15 residues. Germline-derived CDR1 and CDR2 are MDHEN and SYDVKM. V was cut by 5 bases and J by 0 bases, with 13 bases left in between. CDR3 sequence: CASSPQGSLNTEAFF. CDR3 coding DNA: TGTGCCAGCAGTCCCCAGGGAAGCCTGAACACTGAAGCTTTCTTT.

This sequence joins TRBV10-3 and TRBJ1-6, with no clear D. The CDR3 has 17 amino acids. The germline V gene encodes CDR1 ENHRY and CDR2 SYGVKD. Trimming took 8 bases from V and 1 from J, leaving 18 bases between them. The CDR3 reads CAIWEGGMESYNSPLHF. The CDR3, as DNA: TGTGCCATCTGGGAGGGAGGGATGGAGTCCTATAATTCACCCCTCCACTTT.

The gene calls are TRBV9 and TRBJ1-2; 7 bases are shared with TRBD1. J gave up 6 bases and V 4 bases, and 6 bases lay outside the gene matches. Germline CDR1 is SGDLS and CDR2 is YYNGEE. The CDR3 totals 13 residues. In DNA, the CDR3 is TGTGCCAGCAGCTTCAGGGGGTCCGATGGCTACACCTTC. As protein: CASSFRGSDGYTF.

The chain employs TRBV19 and TRBJ2-3, with D unclear. This CDR3 spans 12 amino acids. Trimming took 6 bases from V and 10 from J, leaving 14 bases between them. Germline V gives CDR1 LNHDA, CDR2 SQIVND (reference sequence). DNA of the CDR3: TGTGCCAGTAGCCCTTCTTACGGAGCGCAGTATTTT. Protein: CASSPSYGAQYF.

This clone was recorded only once. For the CDR3, the DNA is TGTGCCAGCAGTCCGCAGGACAGGGGGGCCACAGATACGCAGTATTTT. Its translation is CASSPQDRGATDTQYF. The rearrangement joins TRBV28 to TRBJ2-3; 10 bases map to TRBD1. Trimming at V came to 5 bases and at J to 2 bases, leaving 7 bases not matched to a gene. The CDR3 is made up of 16 amino acids. Germline assignment: CDR1 MDHEN and CDR2 SYDVKM.

This clone showed up just once. The CDR3 DNA is TGTGCCAGCAGCTTAGAGGGGGCCGTCACCGGGGAGCTGTTTTTT. Amino acids: CASSLEGAVTGELFF. J is TRBJ2-2 and V is TRBV7-9; 7 bases match TRBD1. V trimming: 1 base; J trimming: 4 bases; junction bases outside the gene matches: 3. In germline, CDR1 is SEHNR, CDR2 FQNEAQ (reference sequence). The CDR3 extends over 15 amino acids.

J is TRBJ1-4 and V is TRBV5-1, with 7 nucleotides matching TRBD1. Germline assignment: CDR1 SGHRS and CDR2 YFSETQ. Trimming at V came to 4 bases and at J to 4 bases, leaving 4 bases not matched to a gene. The CDR3 extends over 14 amino acids. CDR3 coding DNA: TGCGCCAGCAGCCGGCAGGGGGATAATGAAAAACTGTTTTTT. It encodes CASSRQGDNEKLFF.

The V gene is TRBV27, the J gene TRBJ2-7; tentative D call: TRBD1 (5 bases). CDR3 length: 15 amino acids. V shed 6 bases and J shed 0 bases, with 15 bases lying between them. Germline CDR1 MNHEY, CDR2 SMNVEV (reference sequence). The CDR3 spells CASSTNRLGSYEQYF. CDR3 nucleotides: TGTGCCAGCAGCACGAACAGGTTAGGCTCCTACGAGCAGTACTTC.

V usage is TRBV5-1 and J usage is TRBJ2-3; 12 nucleotides match TRBD2. Trimming removed 4 bases from V and 1 base from J; junction bases left unmatched: 4. There are 16 residues in the CDR3. Germline CDR1 and CDR2: SGHRS and YFSETQ. The CDR3 sequence is CASSGRLAGGTDTQYF. Written as DNA, the CDR3 is TGCGCCAGCAGCGGGAGACTAGCGGGAGGCACAGATACGCAGTATTTT.

The chain employs TRBV19 and TRBJ2-1, with D uncertain. Trimming left V 9 bases short and J 0 bases short, with 3 bases between. The length of the CDR3 is 11 residues. Per the germline V gene, CDR1 is LNHDA and CDR2 is SQIVND (reference sequence). This chain's CDR3 is CASFSYNEQFF. The CDR3, as DNA: TGTGCCAGCTTCTCCTACAATGAGCAGTTCTTC.

The chain employs TRBV3-1 (or the pseudogene TRBV3-2) and TRBJ1-1; TRBD1 is a possible D gene (5 bases). Trimming cost V 4 bases and J 3 bases, with 12 bases left between them. CDR1 is LGHDT, CDR2 YNNKEL, per germline (reference sequence). The CDR3 extends over 14 amino acids. The CDR3 DNA follows: TGTGCCAGCAGCCTCAGGGATTGGGACACTGAAGCTTTCTTT. Its protein is CASSLRDWDTEAFF.

The table lists this clone with a count of one. The chain employs TRBV7-2 and TRBJ2-5; D uncertain. This CDR3 spans 11 amino acids. Germline-derived CDR1 and CDR2 are SGHTA and FQGNSA. The V and J ends lost 3 bases and 5 bases respectively, with 4 bases between them. The CDR3 coding sequence is TGTGCCAGCAGCTTCGTGGAGACCCAGTACTTC. It encodes CASSFVETQYF.

The chain is built from TRBV7-9 and TRBJ2-2, with D unresolved. V lost 5 bases, J lost 3 bases, and 4 bases lay in between. Germline loops: CDR1 SEHNR, CDR2 FQNEAQ (reference sequence). The CDR3 sequence is 12 residues long. As DNA, the CDR3 is TGTGCCAGCAGCCCTTACACCGGGGAGCTGTTTTTT. This sequence encodes CASSPYTGELFF.

The gene calls are TRBV5-6 and TRBJ1-2; TRBD1 matches 7 bases. The CDR3 covers 13 residues. V gave up 4 bases and J gave up 4 bases; unmatched junction bases: 4. The germline V gene has CDR1 SGHDT and CDR2 YYEEEE. Here the CDR3 DNA reads TGTGCCAGCAGCACGACAGGGACCTATGGCTACACCTTC. Translating it yields CASSTTGTYGYTF.